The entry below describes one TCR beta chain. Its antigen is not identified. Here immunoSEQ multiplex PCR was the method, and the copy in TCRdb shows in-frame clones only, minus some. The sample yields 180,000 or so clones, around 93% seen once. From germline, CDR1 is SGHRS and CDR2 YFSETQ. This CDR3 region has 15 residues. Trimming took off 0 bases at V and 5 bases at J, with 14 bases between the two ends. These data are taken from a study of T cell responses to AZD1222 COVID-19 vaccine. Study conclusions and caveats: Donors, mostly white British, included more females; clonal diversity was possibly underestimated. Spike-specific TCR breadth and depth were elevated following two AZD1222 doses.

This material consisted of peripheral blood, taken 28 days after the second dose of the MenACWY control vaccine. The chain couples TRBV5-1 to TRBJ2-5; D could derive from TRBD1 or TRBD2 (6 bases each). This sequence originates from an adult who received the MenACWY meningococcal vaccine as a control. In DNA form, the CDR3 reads TGCGCCAGCAGCTTGGCCAGAGGGGGGCGGGAGACCCAGTACTTC. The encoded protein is CASSLARGGRETQYF.